One T cell receptor beta chain is described in this entry. The record originates from a study of blood T cell repertoires in COVID-19. Per the study methods: Estimates of nucleated cell counts were drawn from the amplification of reference gene primers. Some clones are missing from TCRdb's copy, which holds only in-frame ones; the method was immunoSEQ multiplex PCR. D and trimming were read from the DNA, whereas the V and J calls and clone size are those reported in that table. The sample includes roughly 250,000 clones, roughly nine tenths seen only once; the top ten take approximately 1.3%. CDR3 length equals 13 residues. Germline V lookup: CDR1 SNHLY, CDR2 FYNNEI. Unmatched junction bases numbered 4, after V lost 6 bases and J lost 6 bases.

The source is a human donor in a cohort exposed to, infected with or recovered from COVID-19 (not recorded which). The donor label of this sample is uncertain. The sequencing input was PBMCs or T cells enriched from blood (not recorded which). The V gene is TRBV2, the J gene TRBJ1-3, with 8 nucleotides matching TRBD1. The DNA for the CDR3 is TGTGCCAGCAGGGGGACAGGAGTAAACACCATATATTTT. The encoded protein is CASRGTGVNTIYF.